Given below is one TCR beta chain in context. Its antigen remains unidentified. These data originate in a study of glioma-infiltrating T cells. Whole-study findings and limits: CDR3 overlap between tissue and blood was very small. Non-neoplastic patients had below-expected tissue-blood divergence, while all gliomas exceeded expectation.

Amplification of TCR alpha and beta CDR3 regions from RNA used iRepertoire nested multiplex PCR. Tissue mRNA or PBMC total RNA, roughly 95-400 ng, went into one-step reverse transcription and amplification. One entry per CDR3 protein, called by TCRdb with MiXCR from the multiplex PCR reads. The data contain over 140,000 distinct CDR3 sequences, approximately 40% of them seen just once; the ten biggest clones take up over 15%. Per the germline V gene, CDR1 is MNHNS and CDR2 is SASEGT. The CDR3 loop spans 18 amino acids. The trim removed 5 bases at V and 0 bases at J, leaving 13 bases unmatched. Source material: glioma tissue, nonneoplastic brain tissue, or PBMCs (not recorded which). The rearrangement joins TRBV6-1 to TRBJ2-3; TRBD1 matches 8 bases. The receptor comes from a human donor with low-grade glioma or glioblastoma, undergoing nonglioma brain surgery, or in good health (not recorded which). CDR3: CASSYHGQGKHSTDTQYF. CDR3 in DNA: TGTGCCAGCAGTTATCACGGACAGGGCAAACATAGCACAGATACGCAGTATTTT.